This T cell receptor (beta chain) was observed in a study of identical twins. Looked up from germline, CDR1 is SGHNT and CDR2 is YYREEE (reference sequence). CDR3 length equals 14 residues. Deletions cut 0 bases from V and 3 bases from J, with 10 bases between. There are many counts of this clonotype. TCRdb reprocessed the 5' RACE reads via MiXCR and lists one record per CDR3 protein. Counted here are approximately 300,000 distinct CDR3 sequences, 9.5% occurring once; the ten biggest clones make up under 7.5%. This same sample was also taken into another study, of yellow fever vaccine responses in identical twins. From that second work: Twins' vaccine T cell response reportedly gave the appearance of partial convergence and partial personalization.

The receptor was derived from a woman under 30 in good health. The chain recombines TRBV5-4 with TRBJ2-7; D not certain. The sequenced sample was CD8+ T cells sorted from blood. In DNA, the CDR3 is TGTGCCAGCAGCTTGGGGGGTCCGGGCTACGAGCAGTACTTC. Residues: CASSLGGPGYEQYF.